These 24 T cell receptor beta chains were all obtained from the same sample, sequenced in a study of blood T cell repertoires in COVID-19. The method was immunoSEQ multiplex PCR; TCRdb's version includes in-frame clones alone and lacks a portion of them. The sample includes roughly 150,000 clones, about 85% of them seen just once. The material sequenced was peripheral blood. The receptor source for this set is a woman aged 80 or older with COVID-19, enrolled during active disease.

The genes are TRBV11-2 and TRBJ1-2; D gene unclear. The CDR3 loop spans 12 amino acids. Germline CDR1 reads SGHAT; CDR2 reads FQNNGV. V lost 3 bases, J lost 4 bases, and 6 bases lay in between. CDR3 region: CASSLESYGYTF. The DNA for the CDR3 is TGTGCCAGCAGCTTGGAGAGCTATGGCTACACCTTC.

The chain is built from TRBV10-3 and TRBJ2-1; D is possibly TRBD2 (5 bases). Germline V CDR1 and CDR2: ENHRY, SYGVKD. Trimming left V 8 bases short and J 4 bases short, with 15 bases between. This CDR3 spans 14 amino acids. The CDR3: CAIGDFGSYNEQFF. In DNA form, the CDR3 reads TGTGCCATCGGAGATTTTGGGAGTTACAATGAGCAGTTCTTC.

This clone was seen only once. The V call is TRBV6-5, the J call TRBJ1-2, with D unresolved. The ends were cut back, 7 bases at V and 2 bases at J, with 11 bases in the middle. CDR3 length: 13 residues. The germline V gene encodes CDR1 MNHEY and CDR2 SVGAGI. CDR3 residues: CASTLDTNYGYTF. CDR3 DNA sequence: TGTGCCAGCACTCTCGACACAAACTATGGCTACACCTTC.

For the CDR3, the DNA is TGTGCCATCAGCGGGACAGGGGGGGACTATGGCTACACCTTC. It encodes CAISGTGGDYGYTF. The chain carries TRBV10-3 and TRBJ1-2; 11 nucleotides align to TRBD1. The CDR3 consists of 14 residues. The germline CDR1 and CDR2 sequences are ENHRY and SYGVKD. The trim removed 6 bases at V and 3 bases at J, leaving 3 bases unmatched.

This clone was counted only a few times. The rearrangement links TRBV5-6 to TRBJ1-2, with 8 bases that match TRBD1. The germline V gene encodes CDR1 SGHDT and CDR2 YYEEEE. CDR3 length equals 14 residues. J was trimmed by 4 bases and V by 7 bases; bases with no gene match: 9. This chain's CDR3 is CASRQGAVGYGYTF. CDR3 nucleotides: TGTGCCAGCCGCCAGGGGGCTGTAGGCTATGGCTACACCTTC.

The V gene is TRBV20-1, the J gene TRBJ1-5, with TRBD1 matching over 11 bases. The V gene end was trimmed by 3 bases and the J gene end by 4 bases; junction bases not matched to a gene: 11. CDR1 DFQATT and CDR2 SNEGSKA come from the germline V gene (reference sequence). The CDR3 spans 17 residues. The CDR3 loop reads CSASPPRWDRGNQPQHF. For the CDR3, the DNA is TGCAGTGCTAGTCCGCCACGCTGGGACAGGGGGAATCAGCCCCAGCATTTT.

This chain joins TRBV21-1 and TRBJ1-6. TRBV21-1 is a known pseudogene. This CDR3 has 17 residues. The CDR3 sequence: CASSKVVQRGYNSPLHF. CDR3 DNA: TGTGCCAGCAGCAAAGTAGTTCAGCGAGGATATAATTCACCCCTCCACTTT.

The J gene is TRBJ1-1, the V gene TRBV7-8; 7 nucleotides line up with TRBD1. J was trimmed by 8 bases and V by 7 bases; bases with no gene match: 10. Germline assignment: CDR1 SGHVS and CDR2 FQNEAQ. The CDR3 is 13 residues long. The CDR3 nucleotides read TGTGCCAGCACCACAGGGGATGTGGGGGAAGCTTTCTTT. Translating gives CASTTGDVGEAFF.

The chain joins TRBV6-1 to TRBJ1-3, with D unresolved. The CDR3 contains 16 residues. The V end lost 1 base, the J end lost 2 bases, and 12 bases lay between the germline ends. CDR1 and CDR2 (germline): MNHNS, SASEGT. In DNA form, the CDR3 reads TGTGCCAGCAGTGAAGAGGTCGCGGGGACTGGAAACACCATATATTTT. It encodes CASSEEVAGTGNTIYF.

J is TRBJ2-1 and V is TRBV28; 8 bases line up with TRBD2. The V gene end was trimmed by 7 bases and the J gene end by 2 bases; junction bases not matched to a gene: 7. Germline V gene lookup returns CDR1 MDHEN and CDR2 SYDVKM. The CDR3 is made up of 15 amino acids. DNA of the CDR3: TGTGCCAGCATTGAGGCGGGAGGTACCTACAATGAGCAGTTCTTC. Its protein product is CASIEAGGTYNEQFF.

The chain employs TRBV24-1 and TRBJ2-5; TRBD2 might be the D (7 bases). The CDR3 spans 16 residues. Germline V lookup: CDR1 KGHDR, CDR2 SFDVKD. Trimming removed 5 bases at V and 5 bases at J, with 20 bases between. The CDR3: CATSALSTGGSETQYF. The CDR3 DNA follows: TGTGCCACCAGTGCCCTGAGTACGGGGGGCAGTGAGACCCAGTACTTC.

The chain combines TRBV29-1 with TRBJ1-4, with 8 bases fitting TRBD1. The V and J ends lost 6 bases and 5 bases, in that order; junction bases with no gene match: 5. Looked up from germline, CDR1 is SQVTM and CDR2 is ANQGSEA. This CDR3 contains 13 residues. The DNA for the CDR3 is TGCAGCGTAGACAGGGGCCAGAATGAAAAACTGTTTTTT. Amino acid sequence: CSVDRGQNEKLFF. The full variable domain, completed using reference TRBV29-1 and TRBJ1-4, is SAVISQKPSRDICQRGTSLTIQCQVDSQVTMMFWYRQQPGQSLTLIATANQGSEATYESGFVIDKFPISRPNLTFSTLTVSNMSPEDSSIYLCSVDRGQNEKLFFGSGTQLSVL.

The genes are TRBV13 and TRBJ2-3; possibly TRBD2 for D (5 bases). The CDR3 consists of 13 residues. CDR1 PRHDT and CDR2 FYEKMQ come from the germline V gene (reference sequence). Trimming pared 5 bases from V and 8 bases from J, leaving 14 bases between. The CDR3 sequence is CASSRMREGTQYF. The CDR3 DNA is TGTGCCAGCAGCCGAATGAGGGAAGGTACGCAGTATTTT.

The chain uses TRBV19 and TRBJ1-4, with D hard to call. Germline V gene lookup returns CDR1 LNHDA and CDR2 SQIVND (reference sequence). Trimming pared 5 bases from V and 5 bases from J, leaving 9 bases between. This CDR3 spans 13 amino acids. The CDR3 DNA reads TGTGCCAGTAGTCCCCTCGGGAATGAAAAACTGTTTTTT. The encoded protein is CASSPLGNEKLFF.

This chain uses TRBV10-1 with TRBJ2-3; TRBD2 might be the D (6 bases). The CDR3 has 15 residues. Germline CDR1 is WNHNN and CDR2 is SYGVQD (reference sequence). Trimming shortened V by 5 bases and J by 2 bases, and 14 bases separated the two germline ends. Here the CDR3 reads CASSRSGYTTDTQYF. The CDR3 region has the DNA TGCGCCAGCAGTCGAAGCGGGTATACCACAGATACGCAGTATTTT.

The chain has TRBV19 and TRBJ1-1; 8 bases fit TRBD1. The CDR3 is made up of 17 amino acids. Per germline, CDR1 LNHDA and CDR2 SQIVND (reference sequence). The V segment lost 7 bases and the J segment 0 bases; nucleotides outside the gene matches: 13. The CDR3 sequence: CASKLVTVQGVNTEAFF. The CDR3, as DNA: TGTGCCAGTAAACTTGTCACGGTACAGGGGGTGAACACTGAAGCTTTCTTT.

The chain is built from TRBV7-9 and TRBJ1-3; 9 nucleotides align to TRBD1. Germline V gene data show CDR1 as SEHNR and CDR2 as FQNEAQ (reference sequence). The trim removed 6 bases at V and 4 bases at J, leaving 10 bases unmatched. This CDR3 comprises 16 residues. The CDR3 region has the DNA TGTGCCAGCAGACCGGGACAGGGACAACCAGGAAACACCATATATTTT. This translates into CASRPGQGQPGNTIYF.

This sequence joins TRBV6-2 or TRBV6-3 and TRBJ2-7, with no clear D. This CDR3 is 13 amino acids long. Germline V gives CDR1 MNHEY, CDR2 SVGEGT. V was trimmed by 5 bases and J by 4 bases, leaving 12 bases between them. DNA for the CDR3: TGTGCCAGCAGTCGAGGTATCCAGTACGAGCAGTACTTC. Translated: CASSRGIQYEQYF.

The CDR3 protein is CASSLSGSGAQHF. The DNA for the CDR3 is TGTGCCAGCAGTTTATCCGGTTCGGGGGCCCAGCATTTT. The chain employs TRBV12-3 or TRBV12-4 and TRBJ1-5, with D possibly being TRBD1 (5 bases). The CDR3 sequence is 13 residues long. With 2 bases removed from V and 11 bases from J, the gap between germline ends came to 13 bases.

This clone was counted only a few times. Other DNA sequences from this sample encode an identical CDR3 as well. V is TRBV6-5 and J is TRBJ1-6; TRBD1 aligns across 9 bases. Losses at the gene ends were 7 bases for V and 7 bases for J; bases not matched to a gene: 2. Germline assignment: CDR1 MNHEY and CDR2 SVGAGI. This CDR3 comprises 13 residues. The CDR3 nucleotides are TGTGCCAGCATCGGACAGGGGAATTCACCCCTCCACTTT. Protein: CASIGQGNSPLHF.

V is TRBV5-1 and J is TRBJ2-1; 7 bases map to TRBD1. CDR1 is SGHRS, CDR2 YFSETQ, per germline. The CDR3 consists of 14 residues. V lost 7 bases, J lost 4 bases, and 8 bases stayed unmatched. The CDR3, as DNA: TGCGCCAGCTCGTACGGGACAGATTACAATGAGCAGTTCTTC. Translating gives CASSYGTDYNEQFF.

J is TRBJ2-3 and V is TRBV5-4; D possibly corresponds to TRBD2 (5 bases). From germline, CDR1 is SGHNT and CDR2 YYREEE (reference sequence). This CDR3 is 14 amino acids long. V lost 4 bases to trimming and J lost 0 bases, with 9 bases between them. The CDR3 DNA is TGTGCCAGCAGCCAGAGGGAGAGCACAGATACGCAGTATTTT. Its translation is CASSQRESTDTQYF. Full variable domain (rest looked up from reference TRBV5-4 and TRBJ2-3): ETGVTQSPTHLIKTRGQQVTLRCSSQSGHNTVSWYQQALGQGPQFIFQYYREEENGRGNFPPRFSGLQFPNYSSELNVNALELDDSALYLCASSQRESTDTQYFGPGTRLTVL.

The chain is built from TRBV7-9 and TRBJ1-1; 9 nucleotides align to TRBD1. Germline values: CDR1 SEHNR, CDR2 FQNEAQ (reference sequence). With 5 bases clipped from V and 7 bases from J, the junction kept 11 bases outside the gene matches. The CDR3 loop spans 15 amino acids. The CDR3 region has the DNA TGTGCCAGCAGCCCCCGGGACAGGGTTTTGAGTGAAGCTTTCTTT. Residues: CASSPRDRVLSEAFF. The variable domain in full, completed from reference TRBV7-9 and TRBJ1-1, reads DTGVSQNPRHKITKRGQNVTFRCDPISEHNRLYWYRQTLGQGPEFLTYFQNEAQLEKSRLLSDRFSAERPKGSFSTLEIQRTEQGDSAMYLCASSPRDRVLSEAFFGQGTRLTVV.

The V gene is TRBV27, the J gene TRBJ2-5, with 8 bases lining up with TRBD2. Germline loops: CDR1 MNHEY, CDR2 SMNVEV (reference sequence). The CDR3 has 15 amino acids. Trimming at V came to 5 bases and at J to 7 bases, leaving 12 bases not matched to a gene. The CDR3: CASSGGSGATRTQYF. CDR3 DNA: TGTGCCAGCAGTGGAGGTAGCGGGGCCACCCGGACCCAGTACTTC.